A selection of T cell receptor beta chains follows, all from one sample in a study of CD8 T cells in ankylosing spondylitis. TCRdb analysed the 5' RACE reads with MiXCR anew, one entry per CDR3 protein. The sample shows a few hundred thousand distinct CDR3 sequences, about 13% of them seen only once. Input material: blood, either unsorted or a sorted T cell fraction (not recorded which). These receptors all stem from a male donor with ankylosing spondylitis. Both conserved end residues are part of each CDR3. A D gene is named only where the DNA matches it firmly. Clone size is not always given. Where it is, it says once, few, many or a class for expanded clones.

>TRBJ2-5|-|TRBV2|-
TGTGCCAGCAATCTAGGGCGTAGAGAGACCCAGTACTTC
CASNLGRRETQYF
>TRBJ1-3|TRBD1|TRBV18|few
TGTGCCAGCTCACCGAAGGGACAGGGGGCGATTCCCTCTGGAAACACCATATATTTT
CASSPKGQGAIPSGNTIYF
>TRBJ2-1|TRBD1|TRBV5-1|few
TGCGCCAGCAGCGTCGACAGGGCGGGCTCCTACAATGAGCAGTTCTTC
CASSVDRAGSYNEQFF
>TRBJ2-5|-|TRBV12-3/TRBV12-4|-
TGTGCCAGCAGGACCGGGACTCGAGGGGAGACCCAGTACTTC
CASRTGTRGETQYF
>TRBJ1-6|-|TRBV2|few
TGTGCCAGCAGTGAATCCCGCGGGGATTCACCCCTCCACTTT
CASSESRGDSPLHF
>TRBJ2-7|-|TRBV7-9|-
TGTGCCAGCAGCCCAAGGTCCCAAGGAGTCTACGAGCAGTACTTC
CASSPRSQGVYEQYF
>TRBJ1-1|-|TRBV5-1|many
TGCGCCAGCAGCTCCGGTGGGAACAGGGTAACTGAAGCTTTCTTT
CASSSGGNRVTEAFF
>TRBJ2-1|-|TRBV6-1|-
TGTGCCAGCAGCCGTTCTATTATCTATGAGCAGTTCTTC
CASSRSIIYEQFF
>TRBJ1-2|TRBD1|TRBV24-1|-
TGTGCCACCAGTGAAGGGGGCCGGTATGGCTACACCTTC
CATSEGGRYGYTF
>TRBJ2-3|-|TRBV6-5|-
TGTGCCAGCAGTTTCTCGGACGGATCAAGCACAGATACGCAGTATTTT
CASSFSDGSSTDTQYF
>TRBJ2-5|TRBD1|TRBV11-2|few
TGTGCCAGCAGCTCCCCGGGACAGGGGGCTGGCGAGACCCAGTACTTC
CASSSPGQGAGETQYF
>TRBJ2-2|TRBD1|TRBV5-1|-
TGCGCCAGCAGCGCAAGGACAGGGGATGCCGGGGAGCTGTTTTTT
CASSARTGDAGELFF
>TRBJ2-2|-|TRBV12-3/TRBV12-4|many
TGTGCCAGCAATTTCTACGGGGACACCGGGGAGCTGTTTTTT
CASNFYGDTGELFF
>TRBJ1-1|-|TRBV2|few
TGTGCCAGCAGTGAAACTTCGGGCCCCAACACTGAAGCTTTCTTT
CASSETSGPNTEAFF
>TRBJ1-3|-|TRBV4-1|few
TGCGCCAGCAGCCACAGCGGCTCTGGAAACACCATATATTTT
CASSHSGSGNTIYF
>TRBJ1-6|-|TRBV29-1|-
TGCAGCGTTGAAGGGCCGGGGAGGACCCTCCACTTT
CSVEGPGRTLHF